The T cell receptor (beta chain) described here comes from a study of CD8 T cells in ankylosing spondylitis. TCRdb fed the 5' RACE reads into MiXCR, producing one record per CDR3 protein. Among 130,000 or so distinct CDR3 sequences listed, around 7% were seen once. This clonotype was seen ten or more times. The receptor's source is a male donor with ankylosing spondylitis or in good health (not recorded which). Sequenced material: blood, either unsorted or a sorted T cell fraction (not recorded which).

This CDR3 is CASSPRSGGNNQPQHF. The CDR3 bases are TGTGCCAGCTCACCACGTTCCGGGGGAAACAATCAGCCCCAGCATTTT. J is TRBJ1-5 and V is TRBV18; D is perhaps TRBD1 (5 bases). Per the germline V gene, CDR1 is KGHSH and CDR2 is LQKENI. Trimming took 1 base from V and 3 from J, leaving 13 bases between them. CDR3 size: 16 residues.